This is a list of T cell receptor beta chains from one sample in a study of post-analysis software for immune sequencing data. TCRdb reprocessed the PCR reads via MiXCR and lists one record per CDR3 protein. This table holds hundreds of thousands of distinct CDR3 sequences, over 35% found once. Material: blood. The receptors come from a girl between 5 and 17 years old with multiple sclerosis. Both conserved end residues are part of each CDR3. D genes are given only for firm matches. Some rows mark clone size as missing; the rest say once, few, many or name a class of expanded clone.

TRBV27,TRBJ2-7,.,TRBD1,CASSLSPGGYYEQYF,TGTGCCAGCAGTTTATCCCCAGGGGGCTATTACGAGCAGTACTTC
TRBV5-1,TRBJ2-5,few,.,CASSIGGEGETQYF,TGCGCCAGCAGCATCGGCGGGGAAGGTGAGACCCAGTACTTC
TRBV24-1,TRBJ1-2,.,TRBD1,CATSDFQGAGYTF,TGTGCCACCAGTGATTTTCAGGGGGCCGGCTACACCTTC
TRBV7-2,TRBJ2-7,once,.,CASSYKPGSSYEQYF,TGTGCCAGCAGCTATAAGCCCGGGAGCTCCTACGAGCAGTACTTC
TRBV7-3,TRBJ2-1,few,TRBD2,CASSSLGGRPYNEQFF,TGTGCCAGCAGCTCCCTGGGCGGGAGGCCCTACAATGAGCAGTTCTTC
TRBV2,TRBJ2-3,.,TRBD1,CASPRGPSTDTQYF,TGTGCCAGCCCCAGGGGGCCTAGCACAGATACGCAGTATTTT
TRBV7-9,TRBJ1-2,.,TRBD1,CASSWGTGGYTF,TGTGCCAGCAGCTGGGGGACAGGCGGCTACACCTTC
TRBV5-1,TRBJ2-7,.,.,CASSFGQFNPGNYEQYF,TGCGCCAGCAGCTTCGGACAGTTTAACCCGGGCAACTACGAGCAGTACTTC
TRBV7-6,TRBJ1-2,few,.,CASSLMDGNYGYTF,TGTGCCAGCAGCTTAATGGACGGGAACTATGGCTACACCTTC
TRBV7-6,TRBJ2-1,few,TRBD2,CASSPGTRPAEQFF,TGTGCCAGCAGCCCCGGGACTAGGCCCGCTGAGCAGTTCTTC
TRBV9,TRBJ2-7,few,.,CASSVDWDSGLYEQYF,TGTGCCAGCAGCGTGGATTGGGACTCCGGCTTATACGAGCAGTACTTC
TRBV15,TRBJ2-3,.,TRBD1,CATSRGQGQVDTQYF,TGTGCCACCAGCCGCGGACAGGGACAGGTAGATACGCAGTATTTT
TRBV7-8,TRBJ1-5,.,.,CASSLAIGPDSVQPQHF,TGTGCCAGCAGCTTGGCAATAGGGCCCGATTCTGTTCAGCCCCAGCATTTT
TRBV5-6,TRBJ2-3,.,TRBD1,CASSINRGRGYTDTQYF,TGTGCCAGCAGCATTAACAGGGGAAGAGGGTACACAGATACGCAGTATTTT
TRBV7-3,TRBJ2-5,.,TRBD1,CASSPTGSAETQYF,TGTGCCAGCAGCCCGACAGGGTCGGCAGAGACCCAGTACTTC
TRBV12-3/TRBV12-4,TRBJ1-2,few,.,CASSLLGDFGYTF,TGTGCCAGCAGTTTATTGGGGGACTTTGGCTACACCTTC